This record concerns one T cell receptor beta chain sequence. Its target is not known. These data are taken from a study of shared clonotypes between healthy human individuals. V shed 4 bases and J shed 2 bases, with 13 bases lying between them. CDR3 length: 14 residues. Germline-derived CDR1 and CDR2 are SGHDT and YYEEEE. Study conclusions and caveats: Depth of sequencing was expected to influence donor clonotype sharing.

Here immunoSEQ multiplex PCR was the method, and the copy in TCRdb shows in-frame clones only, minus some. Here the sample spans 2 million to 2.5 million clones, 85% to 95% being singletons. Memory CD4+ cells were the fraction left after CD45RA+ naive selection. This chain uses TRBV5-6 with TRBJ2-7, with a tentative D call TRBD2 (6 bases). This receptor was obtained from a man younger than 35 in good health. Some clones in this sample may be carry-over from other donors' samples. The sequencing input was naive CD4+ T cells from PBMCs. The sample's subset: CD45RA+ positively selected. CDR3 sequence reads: CASSIASVTYEQYF. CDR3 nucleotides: TGTGCCAGCAGCATAGCTAGCGTCACCTACGAGCAGTACTTC.